The 22 T cell receptor beta chains in this list originate from one sample, sequenced in a study of blood T cells in healthy people across ages. For the second PCR, which ran for about 7 to 11 cycles, a sample-barcoded 5' primer and a J-beta primer mix were used. TCRdb independently ran MiXCR on the 5' RACE reads; one entry per CDR3 protein. The data show almost 300,000 distinct CDR3 sequences, with roughly 26% seen just once and roughly 28% held by the top ten. The sequenced material came from blood. The source of these receptors is a woman in her sixties or seventies in good health.

This clonotype was picked up a small number of times. The chain recombines TRBV7-2 with TRBJ1-3; perhaps TRBD1 as D (5 bases). The length of the CDR3 is 19 residues. Trimming left V 2 bases short and J 0 bases short, with 20 bases between. Germline assignment: CDR1 SGHTA and CDR2 FQGNSA. The CDR3 DNA reads TGTGCCAGCAGCTTAAATCCTCCATTGTGGGGCAGCTCTGGAAACACCATATATTTT. Encoded protein: CASSLNPPLWGSSGNTIYF.

The genes are TRBV7-9 and TRBJ1-1; a possible D gene is TRBD1 (5 bases). The germline V gene encodes CDR1 SEHNR and CDR2 FQNEAQ (reference sequence). V was clipped by 1 base and J by 4 bases, with 7 bases between them. CDR3 length: 13 amino acids. The CDR3 DNA reads as TGTGCCAGCAGCTTAGGACAGTTCACTGAAGCTTTCTTT. This encodes CASSLGQFTEAFF.

This clonotype was observed at least ten times. This sequence joins TRBV4-1 and TRBJ2-7, with 10 bases lining up with TRBD1. The CDR3 is 17 residues long. CDR1 MGHRA and CDR2 YSYEKL come from the germline V gene. With 3 bases clipped from V and 7 bases from J, the junction kept 15 bases outside the gene matches. CDR3 nucleotide sequence: TGCGCCAGCAGCCAGGGGACAGGGGTTAGTGCAGCGCGAGAGCAGTACTTC. Protein product: CASSQGTGVSAAREQYF.

This clonotype was seen more than once but under ten times. V gene TRBV4-1 combines with J gene TRBJ2-7; D ambiguous. With 4 bases removed from V and 1 base from J, the gap between germline ends came to 17 bases. The CDR3 runs 16 residues. In germline, CDR1 is MGHRA, CDR2 YSYEKL. CDR3 sequence (DNA): TGCGCCAGCAGCCTTACCCTGGACGGACGATCCTACGAGCAGTACTTC. This codes for CASSLTLDGRSYEQYF.

For this clonotype: A much larger clone differs from this one at a single base, so this may be a read error. Here the CDR3 reads CACSPSLGGNEQFF. CDR3 sequence (DNA): TGTGCCTGCTCACCCAGCCTAGGTGGCAATGAGCAGTTCTTC. This rearrangement joins TRBV18 to TRBJ2-1; D is unresolved. CDR3 size: 14 residues. Germline CDR1 KGHSH, CDR2 LQKENI. The full variable domain, rest sourced from reference TRBV18 and TRBJ2-1, is NAGVMQNPRHLVRRRGQEARLRCSPMKGHSHVYWYRQLPEEGLKFMVYLQKENIIDESGMPKERFSAEFPKEGPSILRIQQVVRGDSAAYFCACSPSLGGNEQFFGPGTRLTVL.

This clonotype was recorded many times. The CDR3 loop is CASSYSSGAQEKLFF. CDR3 DNA: TGTGCCAGCAGTTACTCGAGTGGTGCCCAGGAAAAACTGTTTTTT. The chain joins TRBV6-5 to TRBJ1-4; D uncertain. The CDR3 length is 15 residues. Germline loops: CDR1 MNHEY, CDR2 SVGAGI. Trimming took 0 bases from V and 8 from J, leaving 13 bases between them.

The rearrangement joins TRBV12-3 or TRBV12-4 to TRBJ1-2; the D is unclear. V gave up 1 base and J gave up 4 bases, with 7 bases separating them. The CDR3 contains 13 residues. The CDR3 nucleotides are TGTGCCAGCAGTTTAGTCGGGCGCTATGGCTACACCTTC. It codes for CASSLVGRYGYTF.

In its sample, this clonotype was seen a few times. The chain has TRBV4-1 and TRBJ1-6, with 10 bases fitting TRBD1. CDR3 size: 16 residues. From germline, CDR1 is MGHRA and CDR2 YSYEKL. V shed 5 bases and J 9 bases; nucleotides not matched to a gene: 10. The CDR3 DNA sequence: TGCGCCAGCAGCACGCACCGGGACAGGGGATTTTCACCCCTCCACTTT. It is translated as CASSTHRDRGFSPLHF.

This clonotype was seen a handful of times. This rearrangement joins TRBV7-9 to TRBJ2-5; 7 nucleotides agree with TRBD1. CDR1 and CDR2 from the germline V gene are SEHNR and FQNEAQ (reference sequence). The CDR3 spans 15 residues. The V segment lost 6 bases and the J segment 3 bases; nucleotides outside the gene matches: 10. CDR3 nucleotides: TGTGCCAGCAGTCCTACAGGGGAGTGGGAAGAGACCCAGTACTTC. It encodes CASSPTGEWEETQYF. Supplemented by reference TRBV7-9 and TRBJ2-5, the full variable domain reads DTGVSQNPRHKITKRGQNVTFRCDPISEHNRLYWYRQTLGQGPEFLTYFQNEAQLEKSRLLSDRFSAERPKGSFSTLEIQRTEQGDSAMYLCASSPTGEWEETQYFGPGTRLLVL.

The V gene is TRBV9, the J gene TRBJ2-2, with D perhaps matching TRBD1 or TRBD2 (6 bases each). Trimming shortened V by 3 bases and J by 16 bases, and 28 bases separated the two germline ends. The V gene's germline CDR1 is SGDLS and CDR2 YYNGEE. The CDR3 covers 16 residues. CDR3 sequence reads: CASSAASFGGTGDPFF. In DNA, the CDR3 is TGTGCCAGCAGCGCAGCTTCGTTCGGGGGCACCGGGGATCCGTTTTTT.

This clonotype has a handful of counts. V is TRBV20-1 and J is TRBJ2-4, with 13 positions matching TRBD2. The CDR3 is 16 amino acids. Germline V gene sequence: CDR1 DFQATT, CDR2 SNEGSKA (reference sequence). V lost 6 bases and J lost 5; bases outside the gene matches: 10. CDR3 loop: CSARRTSGSWENIQYF. For the CDR3, the DNA is TGCAGTGCCCGACGGACTAGCGGGAGTTGGGAAAACATTCAGTACTTC.

DNA for the CDR3: TGTGCCAGCTCACCACGTACCGCAACTAATGAAAAACTGTTTTTT. Its translation: CASSPRTATNEKLFF. The chain employs TRBV18 and TRBJ1-4; D not resolved. The CDR3 is 15 amino acids. Germline V lookup: CDR1 KGHSH, CDR2 LQKENI. V was trimmed by 1 base and J by 0 bases, leaving 6 bases between them.

This chain joins TRBV9 and TRBJ1-1; possibly TRBD1 for D (5 bases). The CDR3 totals 15 residues. In germline, CDR1 is SGDLS, CDR2 YYNGEE. Trimming stripped 1 base from V and 1 base from J, with 11 bases between. The CDR3 is CASSVRQDKNTEAFF. The CDR3 bases are TGTGCCAGCAGCGTAAGGCAGGACAAGAACACTGAAGCTTTCTTT.

CDR3 in DNA: TGCAGTGCTGGGGGCTTGGCTAATGAAAAACTGTTTTTT. Protein: CSAGGLANEKLFF. The chain combines TRBV20-1 with TRBJ1-4, with D possibly TRBD1 on 6 matching bases. The CDR3 length is 13 residues. CDR1 DFQATT and CDR2 SNEGSKA come from the germline V gene (reference sequence). The ends were cut back, 5 bases at V and 3 bases at J, with 10 bases in the middle.

This clonotype came up a few times. The chain couples TRBV5-1 to TRBJ2-7, with 7 bases aligning to TRBD2. Trimming took 7 bases from V and 0 from J; bases not matched to a gene: 4. Germline V gene sequence: CDR1 SGHRS, CDR2 YFSETQ. The CDR3 contains 13 residues. DNA for the CDR3: TGCGCCAGCCAGCGGGAAGGCTCCTACGAGCAGTACTTC. Encoded protein: CASQREGSYEQYF.

Many counts were recorded for this clonotype. V and J are TRBV29-1 and TRBJ1-2; D not resolved. This CDR3 region has 16 residues. Trimming removed 2 bases at V and 6 bases at J, with 22 bases between. CDR1 is SQVTM, CDR2 ANQGSEA, per germline. The CDR3 loop reads CSVELRSGLVGNGYTF. DNA for the CDR3: TGCAGCGTTGAACTTAGATCAGGTCTTGTTGGGAATGGCTACACCTTC.

With regard to this clonotype: A much larger clone sits a single nucleotide away, making a read error possible. The chain recombines TRBV9 with TRBJ2-3; 7 bases line up with TRBD2. In germline, CDR1 is SGDLS, CDR2 YYNGEE. The CDR3 is made up of 18 amino acids. The CDR3 sequence: CASSVSSGTATSTDTQCF. The CDR3 DNA is TGTGCCAGCAGCGTCTCCAGCGGGACGGCGACTAGCACAGATACGCAGTGTTTT.

The V call is TRBV3-1, the J call TRBJ1-2, with D perhaps matching TRBD1 (5 bases). This CDR3 contains 13 residues. The V gene lost 1 base and the J gene lost 4 bases, with 7 bases spanning the gap. Per the germline V gene, CDR1 is LGHDT and CDR2 is YNNKEL (reference sequence). This CDR3 reads CASSQGQSYGYTF. The DNA of the CDR3 is TGTGCCAGCAGCCAAGGACAGAGCTATGGCTACACCTTC.

CDR3 loop: CASSPGTSGRQTQYF. Here the CDR3 DNA reads TGCGCCAGCAGCCCCGGGACTAGCGGGAGACAGACCCAGTACTTC. The rearrangement links TRBV5-1 to TRBJ2-5; 14 bases are a match to TRBD2. Germline V lookup: CDR1 SGHRS, CDR2 YFSETQ. The CDR3 has 15 amino acids. J lost 6 bases, V lost 4 bases, and 5 bases had no gene match.

This clonotype has more than one count but fewer than ten. The chain joins TRBV24-1 to TRBJ2-1, with D maybe TRBD2 (6 bases). CDR1 and CDR2 (germline): KGHDR, SFDVKD. The CDR3 runs 12 residues. V lost 7 bases and J 10 bases, leaving 13 bases between the germline ends. CDR3 loop: CATSGSASEQFF. In DNA form, the CDR3 reads TGTGCCACCAGCGGGAGTGCCAGCGAGCAGTTCTTC.

This clonotype has a handful of counts. V and J are TRBV28 and TRBJ2-1, with D maybe TRBD1 (6 bases). The CDR3 length is 18 residues. CDR1 MDHEN and CDR2 SYDVKM come from the germline V gene. V lost 3 bases, J lost 3 bases, and 21 bases lay in between. The chain's CDR3 is CASSFWDIEPGVYNEQFF. CDR3 in DNA: TGTGCCAGCAGTTTTTGGGACATAGAGCCAGGCGTCTACAATGAGCAGTTCTTC.

The rearrangement links TRBV5-1 to TRBJ2-7, with D maybe TRBD1 (5 bases). The CDR3 length is 14 residues. Germline lookup yields CDR1 SGHRS and CDR2 YFSETQ. V lost 0 bases, J lost 1 base, and 8 bases lay in between. CDR3 residues: CASSLAQGSYEQYF. CDR3 coding DNA: TGCGCCAGCAGCTTGGCTCAGGGTTCCTACGAGCAGTACTTC.